This TCR beta chain emerged from a study of shared clonotypes between healthy human individuals. Deep was the level at which the assay was run. TCRdb's table, derived via immunoSEQ multiplex PCR, lists solely in-frame clones and lacks some. The data show some 1,900,000 clones, approximately 94% seen once. This clone was picked up one time. The antigen is not known. Study-wide results and caveats: Tissues were not sampled, only blood, and their repertoires likely differ.

CDR3 length: 13 amino acids. Germline CDR1 ENHRY, CDR2 SYGVKD. V lost 2 bases to trimming and J lost 1 base, with 5 bases between them. Positive CCR7 selection of CD45RO-negative cells yielded the naive CD8 cells, and terminally differentiated effector memory CD45RA+ cells were excluded. The sequence was collected from a man younger than 30 in good health. The chain couples TRBV10-3 to TRBJ1-1; unclear D gene. The sample was naive CD8+ T cells sorted from blood. The CDR3 DNA reads as TGTGCCATCAGTGAGACAAAGAACACTGAAGCTTTCTTT. Its protein is CAISETKNTEAFF.